One TCR beta chain is described in this entry. TCRdb's copy holds only in-frame clones and misses some; the assay was immunoSEQ multiplex PCR. In the table there are approximately 300,000 clones, about 85% of which are singletons. The Seattle patients, enrolled during active infection, were followed longitudinally. This record comes from a study of blood T cell repertoires in COVID-19. Study overall: From T cells, B-cell-depleted T cells, or PBMCs came the material, which was cDNA or gDNA.

The V end was cut by 6 bases, the J end by 2 bases, with 13 bases between. CDR3 length: 14 amino acids. Per germline, CDR1 SGHRS and CDR2 YFSETQ. The sequenced sample consisted of peripheral blood. The TCR was taken from a human donor with COVID-19, enrolled during active disease. The donor label of this sample is uncertain. This chain uses TRBV5-1 with TRBJ2-3; possible D gene TRBD2, 6 bases. CDR3 sequence reads: CASTRTGDTDTQYF. Written as DNA, the CDR3 is TGCGCCAGCACCAGGACGGGGGACACAGATACGCAGTATTTT.